These 23 T cell receptor beta chains originate from one sample sequenced in a study of identical twins. Using its own MiXCR run on the 5' RACE reads, TCRdb lists one record per CDR3 protein. Of fewer than 650,000 distinct CDR3 sequences in the sample, over 8.5% are singletons; the top ten hold 2.5% to 3.5%. A further study also used this sample, focusing on yellow fever vaccine responses in identical twins.

The sequenced material came from PBMCs. The receptors here all came from a woman aged 18-29 years in good health.

Many counts were recorded for this clonotype. V usage is TRBV7-2 and J usage is TRBJ2-2, with D possibly matching TRBD2 (5 bases). Germline values: CDR1 SGHTA, CDR2 FQGNSA. Trimming pared 1 base from V and 7 bases from J, leaving 7 bases between. This CDR3 spans 13 amino acids. In DNA, the CDR3 is TGTGCCAGCAGCTTAGAGCGGAGCGGGGAGCTGTTTTTT. It specifies CASSLERSGELFF.

This clonotype was seen more than once but under ten times. The chain combines TRBV6-5 with TRBJ2-3; D is possibly TRBD1 (5 bases). The CDR3 runs 18 residues. Germline V gene sequence: CDR1 MNHEY, CDR2 SVGAGI. Trimming shortened V by 0 bases and J by 2 bases, and 18 bases separated the two germline ends. The CDR3 is CASSYSSGPRRDTDTQYF. DNA of the CDR3: TGTGCCAGCAGTTACTCCTCCGGACCTCGCAGGGACACAGATACGCAGTATTTT.

This clonotype was seen ten or more times. The chain joins TRBV27 to TRBJ2-2; maybe TRBD2 (6 bases). The V end was cut by 3 bases, the J end by 2 bases, with 22 bases between. Germline V lookup: CDR1 MNHEY, CDR2 SMNVEV (reference sequence). The CDR3 is made up of 19 amino acids. The CDR3 nucleotides read TGTGCCAGCAGTTTCTCCCCCCCTAAGGCGGGGTCTAACACCGGGGAGCTGTTTTTT. It translates to CASSFSPPKAGSNTGELFF.

V usage is TRBV20-1 and J usage is TRBJ2-7; D is possibly TRBD2 (6 bases). Germline CDR1 and CDR2: DFQATT and SNEGSKA (reference sequence). CDR3 length equals 15 residues. V was trimmed by 2 bases and J by 0 bases, leaving 14 bases between them. CDR3 nucleotides: TGCAGTGCTAGATCTAGCGCCCAACCCTCCTACGAGCAGTACTTC. This gives the protein CSARSSAQPSYEQYF.

This clonotype was recorded a few times. The chain employs TRBV14 and TRBJ2-1, with TRBD2 identical over 10 bases. Germline values: CDR1 SGHDN, CDR2 FVKESK. V was clipped by 4 bases and J by 0 bases; unmatched bases: 9. This CDR3 has 18 amino acids. The CDR3, as DNA: TGTGCCAGCAGCCCCCCTAGCGGGAGCTACAGCTCCTACAATGAGCAGTTCTTC. Translation: CASSPPSGSYSSYNEQFF.

This sequence joins TRBV27 and TRBJ2-7; TRBD2 matches 8 bases. Germline V gene data show CDR1 as MNHEY and CDR2 as SMNVEV (reference sequence). The CDR3 covers 15 residues. Trimming at V came to 3 bases and at J to 3 bases, leaving 7 bases not matched to a gene. CDR3 bases: TGTGCCAGCAGTTTCTCGGCTAGCGGGTACTACGAGCAGTACTTC. It yields the protein CASSFSASGYYEQYF.

J is TRBJ2-7 and V is TRBV20-1; TRBD1 matches at 9 bases. CDR3 length: 15 amino acids. The J segment lost 7 bases and the V segment lost 7 bases, leaving 17 bases of the junction unmatched. Germline V gene data show CDR1 as DFQATT and CDR2 as SNEGSKA (reference sequence). Here the CDR3 reads CSVPGPGQGKGEQYF. The DNA for the CDR3 is TGCAGTGTTCCCGGTCCGGGACAGGGCAAGGGGGAGCAGTACTTC.

This clonotype was recorded a few times. The V call is TRBV28, the J call TRBJ1-4; 7 nucleotides align to TRBD1. Germline V lookup: CDR1 MDHEN, CDR2 SYDVKM. V shed 10 bases, J shed 8 bases, and the junction held 22 bases outside the gene matches. This CDR3 comprises 17 residues. The CDR3 loop reads CATVTGRGLLLGEKLFF. As DNA, the CDR3 is TGTGCCACCGTAACCGGAAGGGGGCTCCTCCTCGGGGAAAAACTGTTTTTT.

This clonotype occurred many times. This sequence joins TRBV5-1 and TRBJ2-7; 12 bases match TRBD1. The CDR3 spans 15 residues. V was pared by 3 bases and J by 4 bases, with 5 bases of the junction left unmatched. The germline V gene has CDR1 SGHRS and CDR2 YFSETQ. As DNA, the CDR3 is TGCGCCAGCAGCTACGGGACAGGGGGCGGTTACGAGCAGTACTTC. As protein: CASSYGTGGGYEQYF.

The chain carries TRBV7-9 and TRBJ1-4; no clear D. The germline V and J ends were trimmed by 5 bases and 8 bases, with 15 bases remaining between them. The CDR3 loop spans 14 amino acids. Germline V lookup: CDR1 SEHNR, CDR2 FQNEAQ (reference sequence). The CDR3 DNA is TGTGCCAGCAGCGTGCCGGGATTTGGGGAAAAACTGTTTTTT. Its translation is CASSVPGFGEKLFF.

This clonotype was seen ten or more times. V gene TRBV5-1 combines with J gene TRBJ2-7; 9 positions match TRBD1. The trim removed 3 bases at V and 5 bases at J, leaving 9 bases unmatched. Germline lookup yields CDR1 SGHRS and CDR2 YFSETQ. This CDR3 contains 15 residues. The CDR3 loop reads CASSWGGQGRDEQYF. CDR3 bases: TGCGCCAGCAGCTGGGGAGGACAGGGGCGCGACGAGCAGTACTTC. The full variable domain, with the rest looked up from reference TRBV5-1 and TRBJ2-7, is KAGVTQTPRYLIKTRGQQVTLSCSPISGHRSVSWYQQTPGQGLQFLFEYFSETQRNKGNFPGRFSGRQFSNSRSEMNVSTLELGDSALYLCASSWGGQGRDEQYFGPGTRLTVT.

This clonotype has ten or more counts. V and J are TRBV20-1 and TRBJ2-5, with 9 bases lining up with TRBD2. Germline CDR1 is DFQATT and CDR2 is SNEGSKA (reference sequence). The CDR3 is 14 residues long. V was pared by 4 bases and J by 2 bases, with 5 bases of the junction left unmatched. CDR3 sequence: CSATLAGLQETQYF. CDR3 DNA: TGCAGTGCTACCCTAGCGGGGTTACAAGAGACCCAGTACTTC.

At least ten counts were recorded for this clonotype. This sequence joins TRBV20-1 and TRBJ1-2; D call uncertain. CDR3 length: 14 amino acids. CDR1 DFQATT and CDR2 SNEGSKA come from the germline V gene (reference sequence). V was trimmed by 0 bases and J by 4 bases, leaving 12 bases between them. CDR3 protein: CSARDLTLGYGYTF. CDR3 nucleotides: TGCAGTGCTAGAGATCTGACCCTCGGCTATGGCTACACCTTC.

This clonotype was observed at least ten times. The V and J genes are TRBV5-1 and TRBJ2-1, with 8 bases lining up with TRBD1. The CDR3 runs to 15 residues. V lost 4 bases to trimming and J lost 6 bases; unmatched junction nucleotides: 9. Per germline, CDR1 SGHRS and CDR2 YFSETQ. The CDR3 loop is CASSSQGAPFNEQFF. CDR3 in DNA: TGCGCCAGCAGCAGTCAGGGGGCGCCGTTCAATGAGCAGTTCTTC.

The V call is TRBV20-1, the J call TRBJ2-7; possible D gene TRBD2, 6 bases. The germline V gene encodes CDR1 DFQATT and CDR2 SNEGSKA (reference sequence). Trimming pared 0 bases from V and 3 bases from J, leaving 15 bases between. The CDR3 runs to 15 residues. The CDR3 region is CSARDSDSGNYEQYF. CDR3 in DNA: TGCAGTGCTAGAGATTCGGATAGCGGAAACTACGAGCAGTACTTC.

The sample holds a few counts of this clonotype. J is TRBJ2-1 and V is TRBV6-1; 7 nucleotides align to TRBD2. CDR1 and CDR2 from the germline V gene are MNHNS and SASEGT. The CDR3 is 20 residues long. After removal of 0 bases from V and 3 bases from J, the junction contained 17 bases not matched to a gene. CDR3 loop: CASSEAVRGTIKSDYNEQFF. The CDR3, as DNA: TGTGCCAGCAGTGAAGCGGTTCGGGGGACTATAAAATCTGACTACAATGAGCAGTTCTTC.

This clonotype was found a few times. The rearrangement links TRBV20-1 to TRBJ1-6, with D hard to call. Trimming removed 6 bases at V and 5 bases at J, with 5 bases between. Per germline, CDR1 DFQATT and CDR2 SNEGSKA (reference sequence). This CDR3 has 11 amino acids. Written as DNA, the CDR3 is TGCAGTGCGAAGCATAATTCACCCCTCCACTTT. The encoded protein is CSAKHNSPLHF.

This clonotype was observed many times. This chain links TRBV29-1 with TRBJ2-6; no reliable D call. Per germline, CDR1 SQVTM and CDR2 ANQGSEA. Trimming stripped 2 bases from V and 1 base from J, with 9 bases between. The CDR3 contains 15 residues. DNA for the CDR3: TGCAGCGTTGAACCCATAGGGTCTGGGGCCAACGTCCTGACTTTC. It specifies CSVEPIGSGANVLTF.

This clonotype occurred a few times. J is TRBJ2-1 and V is TRBV6-2 or TRBV6-3; D may be TRBD1 (6 bases). The CDR3 is 12 amino acids. Trimming shortened V by 0 bases and J by 14 bases, and 11 bases separated the two germline ends. Germline V gene lookup returns CDR1 MNHEY and CDR2 SVGEGT. CDR3 nucleotides: TGTGCCAGCAGTTACTCACAGGGAATTAAGTTCTTC. This codes for CASSYSQGIKFF.

This clonotype was seen a few times. The CDR3 bases are TGTGCCAGCAGGGGACTACGAACAGATACGCAGTATTTT. As protein: CASRGLRTDTQYF. The rearrangement links TRBV28 to TRBJ2-3, with 7 positions matching TRBD2. CDR1 MDHEN and CDR2 SYDVKM come from the germline V gene. V shed 6 bases, J shed 3 bases, and the junction held 3 bases outside the gene matches. CDR3 length: 13 residues.

This clonotype was recorded a few times. This rearrangement joins TRBV5-1 to TRBJ2-4; D remains ambiguous. Germline loops: CDR1 SGHRS, CDR2 YFSETQ. V was pared by 4 bases and J by 7 bases, with 15 bases between. The CDR3 is 14 amino acids. In DNA form, the CDR3 reads TGCGCCAGCAGCCCGACGCTCATTAGGAACATTCAGTACTTC. This translates into CASSPTLIRNIQYF.

This clonotype was seen many times. The J gene is TRBJ2-7, the V gene TRBV10-3, with 7 bases identical to TRBD2. The trim removed 4 bases at V and 3 bases at J, leaving 12 bases unmatched. The germline V gene encodes CDR1 ENHRY and CDR2 SYGVKD. The CDR3 extends over 16 amino acids. CDR3 sequence: CAISVPPREGYYEQYF. The CDR3 DNA follows: TGTGCCATCAGTGTCCCGCCCAGGGAGGGATACTACGAGCAGTACTTC.

In its sample, this clonotype was seen many times. The chain is built from TRBV7-2 and TRBJ2-4, with D possibly being TRBD1 (6 bases). Trimming removed 4 bases at V and 6 bases at J, with 7 bases between. CDR3 length equals 12 residues. The germline V gene encodes CDR1 SGHTA and CDR2 FQGNSA. The CDR3 reads CASSSRGNIQYF. As DNA, the CDR3 is TGTGCCAGCAGCTCCAGGGGAAACATTCAGTACTTC.